Presented here are 22 T cell receptor beta chains from one specimen sequenced in a study of graft-versus-host responses after intestinal transplantation. Antigen specificity for these receptors is unknown. Repertoires were generated with immunoSEQ multiplex PCR, while TCRdb's copy carries only in-frame clones and drops some. The sample records around 130,000 clones, over 85% being singletons. This sample comprised unstimulated CD4+ T cells sorted from spleen or lymph node cells, obtained before intestinal transplant. The receptors shown here come from a human donor who received an intestinal transplant.

The chain has TRBV7-9 and TRBJ2-5; TRBD1 might be the D (7 bases). The V and J ends lost 1 base and 4 bases respectively, with 13 bases between them. This CDR3 is built from 15 residues. Germline V gene data show CDR1 as SEHNR and CDR2 as FQNEAQ (reference sequence). CDR3 sequence reads: CASSLDRGGPETQYF. The CDR3 DNA reads as TGTGCCAGCAGCTTAGACAGGGGAGGTCCAGAGACCCAGTACTTC.

This chain uses TRBV6-5 with TRBJ2-1; D gene unclear. The ends were cut back, 6 bases at V and 8 bases at J, with 11 bases in the middle. The CDR3 totals 12 residues. CDR1 MNHEY and CDR2 SVGAGI come from the germline V gene. This CDR3 reads CASRGNSDEQFF. The CDR3 region has the DNA TGTGCCAGCAGGGGAAACTCCGATGAGCAGTTCTTC.

This clone has a single count. This chain connects TRBV15 to TRBJ1-3; weak D call: TRBD1 (6 bases). V was trimmed by 1 base and J by 1 base, leaving 11 bases between them. This CDR3 comprises 16 residues. Germline CDR1 and CDR2: LNHNV and YYDKDF (reference sequence). CDR3 sequence reads: CATSRGGGPSGNTIYF. The CDR3 nucleotides are TGTGCCACCAGCAGAGGAGGGGGGCCGTCTGGAAACACCATATATTTT.

This clone has a handful of counts. V is TRBV10-3 and J is TRBJ1-3, with D possibly TRBD1 on 5 matching bases. Germline V CDR1 and CDR2: ENHRY, SYGVKD. This CDR3 contains 14 residues. Trimming took off 5 bases at V and 0 bases at J, with 8 bases between the two ends. The CDR3 protein is CAISPQVSGNTIYF. DNA of the CDR3: TGTGCCATCAGTCCACAGGTCTCTGGAAACACCATATATTTT.

CDR3 sequence: CASRSGTGLNEKLFF. CDR3 nucleotide sequence: TGTGCCAGTAGATCCGGGACAGGCCTTAATGAAAAACTGTTTTTT. The chain has TRBV19 and TRBJ1-4, with 8 bases fitting TRBD1. V lost 6 bases to trimming and J lost 4 bases; unmatched junction nucleotides: 7. This CDR3 is built from 15 residues. CDR1 and CDR2 from the germline V gene are LNHDA and SQIVND (reference sequence).

In DNA form, the CDR3 reads TGCACCAGCAGCCACGAGAGCTCTGGGGCCAACGTCCTGACTTTC. The encoded protein is CTSSHESSGANVLTF. The chain combines TRBV1 with TRBJ2-6; the D segment call TRBD2 is taken from the table without a DNA check. TRBV1 is tagged as a pseudogene. CDR3 length: 15 amino acids.

V gene TRBV19 combines with J gene TRBJ2-4; 8 bases map to TRBD2. The CDR3 totals 14 residues. With 2 bases clipped from V and 12 bases from J, the junction kept 9 bases outside the gene matches. Germline lookup yields CDR1 LNHDA and CDR2 SQIVND (reference sequence). The CDR3 here is CASSITGGAGNQYF. In DNA form, the CDR3 reads TGTGCCAGTAGTATAACGGGAGGGGCCGGAAATCAGTACTTC.

This clone has only one observation. DNA of the CDR3: TGTGCCAGCTCACCACAGGACTATGGCTACACCTTC. Protein: CASSPQDYGYTF. V is TRBV18 and J is TRBJ1-2, with unresolved D. V dropped 1 base and J dropped 3 bases, with 3 bases sitting between them. From germline, CDR1 is KGHSH and CDR2 LQKENI. The CDR3 consists of 12 residues.

V usage is TRBV9 and J usage is TRBJ2-5, with 8 bases identical to TRBD1. With V trimmed by 4 bases and J by 4 bases, 9 bases remained unmatched. The CDR3 totals 15 residues. CDR1 is SGDLS, CDR2 YYNGEE, per germline. The CDR3 here is CASSSRTGRTETQYF. CDR3 DNA sequence: TGTGCCAGCAGCTCTAGGACAGGGAGAACAGAGACCCAGTACTTC.

This chain connects TRBV6-1 to TRBJ2-3; tentatively, D is TRBD2 (5 bases). Between the trimmed V and J ends, which lost 5 bases and 7 bases, there was a span of 16 bases. The CDR3 sequence is 14 residues long. CDR1 MNHNS and CDR2 SASEGT come from the germline V gene. In nucleotides, the CDR3 is TGTGCCAGCAGTCCGACTGCCGGGGTAAATACGCAGTATTTT. Amino acid sequence: CASSPTAGVNTQYF.

The chain recombines TRBV6-5 with TRBJ2-7, with a possible D match to TRBD2 (6 bases). The CDR3 runs to 15 residues. The V end was cut by 5 bases, the J end by 3 bases, with 17 bases between. Germline V gene sequence: CDR1 MNHEY, CDR2 SVGAGI. For the CDR3, the DNA is TGTGCCAGCAGTGCCCCGCGGGACGGGGACTACGAGCAGTACTTC. Its protein product is CASSAPRDGDYEQYF.

The V call is TRBV18, the J call TRBJ1-5; D gene uncertain. V was trimmed by 3 bases and J by 4 bases, leaving 13 bases between them. The germline V gene encodes CDR1 KGHSH and CDR2 LQKENI. The CDR3 runs to 15 residues. The CDR3 protein is CASSPSVGRNQPQHF. In nucleotides, the CDR3 is TGTGCCAGCTCACCCTCCGTGGGCCGTAATCAGCCCCAGCATTTT.

The rearrangement uses TRBV5-1 and TRBJ2-2; D is uncertain. Looked up from germline, CDR1 is SGHRS and CDR2 is YFSETQ. V shed 3 bases and J shed 0 bases, with 12 bases lying between them. The CDR3 runs 16 residues. In DNA, the CDR3 is TGCGCCAGCAGCTCCCTGGGATGGCCGAACACCGGGGAGCTGTTTTTT. It is translated as CASSSLGWPNTGELFF.

On this clone itself: Other nucleotide sequences from this sample produce the same CDR3. The chain links TRBV5-1 to TRBJ1-1, with D tentatively TRBD1 (5 bases). The germline V and J ends were trimmed by 4 bases and 1 base, with 8 bases remaining between them. This CDR3 spans 13 amino acids. CDR1 and CDR2 from the germline V gene are SGHRS and YFSETQ. CDR3 in amino acids: CASSLTGNTEAFF. DNA of the CDR3: TGCGCCAGCAGCCTCACAGGGAACACTGAAGCTTTCTTT.

This clone has just one count. The chain uses TRBV5-4 and TRBJ2-7, with TRBD2 identical over 12 bases. The V and J ends lost 5 bases and 5 bases, in that order; junction bases with no gene match: 11. Germline V gene lookup returns CDR1 SGHNT and CDR2 YYREEE (reference sequence). The CDR3 has 16 amino acids. CDR3 region: CASSLAGGPASHEQYF. Here the CDR3 DNA reads TGTGCCAGCAGTCTAGCGGGGGGGCCAGCATCCCACGAGCAGTACTTC.

This chain joins TRBV18 and TRBJ2-7; D ambiguous. Trimming took off 5 bases at V and 4 bases at J, with 9 bases between the two ends. Per germline, CDR1 KGHSH and CDR2 LQKENI. This CDR3 is built from 12 residues. CDR3 bases: TGTGCCAGCTCAGGGCAGTTATACGAGCAGTACTTC. It encodes CASSGQLYEQYF. Full variable domain (rest looked up from reference TRBV18 and TRBJ2-7): NAGVMQNPRHLVRRRGQEARLRCSPMKGHSHVYWYRQLPEEGLKFMVYLQKENIIDESGMPKERFSAEFPKEGPSILRIQQVVRGDSAAYFCASSGQLYEQYFGPGTRLTVT.

This clone was seen a handful of times. This chain connects TRBV7-8 to TRBJ2-3; maybe TRBD2 (5 bases). CDR3 length: 13 amino acids. CDR1 SGHVS and CDR2 FQNEAQ come from the germline V gene. Trimming cost V 5 bases and J 6 bases, with 12 bases left between them. CDR3 loop: CASSVATSDTQYF. CDR3 bases: TGTGCCAGCAGCGTCGCTACTAGTGATACGCAGTATTTT. The variable domain in full, completed from reference TRBV7-8 and TRBJ2-3, reads GAGVSQSPRYKVAKRGQDVALRCDPISGHVSLFWYQQALGQGPEFLTYFQNEAQLDKSGLPSDRFFAERPEGSVSTLKIQRTQQEDSAVYLCASSVATSDTQYFGPGTRLTVL.

The rearrangement joins TRBV14 to TRBJ2-5; D is undetermined. The CDR3 is 15 residues long. The V end was cut by 4 bases, the J end by 5 bases, with 17 bases between. CDR1 is SGHDN, CDR2 FVKESK, per germline. CDR3 region: CASSLEPAFPETQYF. Written as DNA, the CDR3 is TGTGCCAGCAGCCTGGAACCCGCTTTCCCGGAGACCCAGTACTTC.

This sequence joins TRBV5-4 and TRBJ1-2, with D maybe TRBD1 (6 bases). Germline assignment: CDR1 SGHNT and CDR2 YYREEE (reference sequence). The V end was cut by 0 bases, the J end by 7 bases, with 10 bases between. The CDR3 loop spans 13 amino acids. The CDR3 DNA reads as TGTGCCAGCAGCTTGGCCAGGGGTGGTGGCTACACCTTC. Translating gives CASSLARGGGYTF. Based on the CDR3 plus reference TRBV5-4 and TRBJ1-2, the full variable domain is ETGVTQSPTHLIKTRGQQVTLRCSSQSGHNTVSWYQQALGQGPQFIFQYYREEENGRGNFPPRFSGLQFPNYSSELNVNALELDDSALYLCASSLARGGGYTFGSGTRLTVV.

The CDR3 is CASSLSAGTGNTGELFF. The DNA for the CDR3 is TGTGCCAGCAGTTTATCAGCCGGGACAGGGAACACCGGGGAGCTGTTTTTT. This chain joins TRBV27 and TRBJ2-2; 8 nucleotides agree with TRBD1. This CDR3 region has 17 residues. V lost 0 bases to trimming and J lost 1 base; unmatched junction nucleotides: 4. Germline V CDR1 and CDR2: MNHEY, SMNVEV (reference sequence).

The V gene is TRBV29-1, the J gene TRBJ2-7; TRBD2 is a possible D gene (6 bases). The CDR3 length is 12 residues. Germline V gene lookup returns CDR1 SQVTM and CDR2 ANQGSEA. V lost 4 bases, J lost 3 bases, and 10 bases lay in between. The CDR3 DNA follows: TGCAGCGTTGCGGGACTGAGCTACGAGCAGTACTTC. Translation: CSVAGLSYEQYF.

The gene calls are TRBV6-1 and TRBJ1-3; D call uncertain. Germline V gives CDR1 MNHNS, CDR2 SASEGT. This CDR3 has 14 amino acids. V gave up 6 bases and J gave up 0 bases, with 9 bases separating them. The CDR3 nucleotides are TGTGCCAGCAGCCCAAACCCCTCTGGAAACACCATATATTTT. Protein sequence: CASSPNPSGNTIYF.